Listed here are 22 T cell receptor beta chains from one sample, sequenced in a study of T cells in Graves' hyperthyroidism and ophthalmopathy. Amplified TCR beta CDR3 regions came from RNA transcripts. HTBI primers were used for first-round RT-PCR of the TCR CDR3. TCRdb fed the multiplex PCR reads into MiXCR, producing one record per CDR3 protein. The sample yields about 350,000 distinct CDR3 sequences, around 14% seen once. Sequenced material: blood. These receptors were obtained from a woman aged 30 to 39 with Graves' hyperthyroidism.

In DNA form, the CDR3 reads TGCAGTGCTAGGCGTAGGGGCTCCTCCTACGAGCAGTACTTC. It specifies CSARRRGSSYEQYF. This sequence joins TRBV20-1 and TRBJ2-7; D perhaps matches TRBD1 (5 bases). The CDR3 length is 14 residues. V was shortened by 3 bases and J by 0 bases, with 12 bases between the two germline ends. Per the germline V gene, CDR1 is DFQATT and CDR2 is SNEGSKA (reference sequence).

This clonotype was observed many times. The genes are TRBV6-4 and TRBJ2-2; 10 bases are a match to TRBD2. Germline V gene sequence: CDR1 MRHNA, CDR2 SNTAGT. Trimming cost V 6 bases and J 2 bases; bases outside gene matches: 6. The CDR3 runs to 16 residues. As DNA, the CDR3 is TGTGCCAGCAGGGAAGAGCGGGAGGGCAACACCGGGGAGCTGTTTTTT. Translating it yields CASREEREGNTGELFF.

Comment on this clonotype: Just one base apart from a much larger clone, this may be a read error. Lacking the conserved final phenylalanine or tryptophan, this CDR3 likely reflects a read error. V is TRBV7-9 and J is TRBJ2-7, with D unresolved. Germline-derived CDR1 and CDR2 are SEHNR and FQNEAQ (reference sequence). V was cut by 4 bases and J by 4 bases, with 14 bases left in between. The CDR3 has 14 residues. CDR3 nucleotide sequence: TGTGCCAGCAGCTCCCCGACTCCACCTTACGAGCAGTACTCC. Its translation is CASSSPTPPYEQYS.

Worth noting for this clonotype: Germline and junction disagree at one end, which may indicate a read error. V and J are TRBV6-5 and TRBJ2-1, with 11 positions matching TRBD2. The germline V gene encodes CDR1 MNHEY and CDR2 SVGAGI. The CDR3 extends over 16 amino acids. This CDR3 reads CVSSYSHSGRDGEQFF. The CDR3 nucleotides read TGTGTCAGCAGTTACTCCCATAGCGGGAGGGACGGTGAGCAGTTCTTC.

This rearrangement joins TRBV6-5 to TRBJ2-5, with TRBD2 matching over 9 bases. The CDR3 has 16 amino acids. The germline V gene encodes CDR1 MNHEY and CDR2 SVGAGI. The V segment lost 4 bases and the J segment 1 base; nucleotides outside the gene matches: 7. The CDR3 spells CASSSLTSGLQETQYF. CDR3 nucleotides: TGTGCCAGCAGTTCCCTGACTAGCGGCCTCCAAGAGACCCAGTACTTC.

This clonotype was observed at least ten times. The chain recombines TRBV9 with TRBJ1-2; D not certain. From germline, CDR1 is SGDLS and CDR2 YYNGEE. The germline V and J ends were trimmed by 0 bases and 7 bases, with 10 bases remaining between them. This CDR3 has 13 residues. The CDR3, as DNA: TGTGCCAGCAGCGTAGCTCTTACCCGTGGCTACACCTTC. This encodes CASSVALTRGYTF.

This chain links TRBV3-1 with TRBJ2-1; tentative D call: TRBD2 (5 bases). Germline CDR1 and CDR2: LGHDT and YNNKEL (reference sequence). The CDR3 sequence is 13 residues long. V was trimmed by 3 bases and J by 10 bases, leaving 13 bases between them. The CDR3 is CASSQGSPYEQFF. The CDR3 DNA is TGTGCCAGCAGCCAGGGGAGTCCCTACGAGCAGTTCTTC.

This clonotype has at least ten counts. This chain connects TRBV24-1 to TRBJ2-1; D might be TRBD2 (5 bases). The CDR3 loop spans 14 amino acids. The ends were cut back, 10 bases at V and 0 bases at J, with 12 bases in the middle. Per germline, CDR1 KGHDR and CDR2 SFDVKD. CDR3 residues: CATGDHSSYNEQFF. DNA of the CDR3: TGTGCCACGGGAGACCACTCCTCCTACAATGAGCAGTTCTTC.

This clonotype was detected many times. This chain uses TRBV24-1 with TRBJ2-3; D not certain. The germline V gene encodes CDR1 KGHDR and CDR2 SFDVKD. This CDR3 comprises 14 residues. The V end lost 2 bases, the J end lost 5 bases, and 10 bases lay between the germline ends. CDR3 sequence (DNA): TGTGCCACCAGTGATTCGATATATAGAGATACGCAGTATTTT. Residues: CATSDSIYRDTQYF.

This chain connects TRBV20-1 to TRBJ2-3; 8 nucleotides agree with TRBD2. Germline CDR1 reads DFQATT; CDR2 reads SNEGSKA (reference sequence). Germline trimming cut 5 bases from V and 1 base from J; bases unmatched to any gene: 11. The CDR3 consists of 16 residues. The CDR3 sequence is CSARPGGRFGTDTQYF. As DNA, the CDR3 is TGCAGTGCTCGACCGGGGGGGAGGTTCGGCACAGATACGCAGTATTTT.

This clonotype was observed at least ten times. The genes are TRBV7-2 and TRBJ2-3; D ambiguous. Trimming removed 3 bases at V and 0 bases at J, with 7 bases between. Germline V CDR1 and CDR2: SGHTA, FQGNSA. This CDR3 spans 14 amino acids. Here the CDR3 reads CASSLSPSTDTQYF. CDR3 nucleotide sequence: TGTGCCAGCAGCTTGTCGCCTAGCACAGATACGCAGTATTTT.

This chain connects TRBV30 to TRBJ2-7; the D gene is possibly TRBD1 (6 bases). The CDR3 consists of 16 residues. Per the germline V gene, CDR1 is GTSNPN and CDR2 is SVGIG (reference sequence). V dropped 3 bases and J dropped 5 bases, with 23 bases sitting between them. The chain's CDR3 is CAWSRDETGLRNEQYF. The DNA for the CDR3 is TGTGCCTGGAGCAGAGACGAGACAGGCTTGAGGAACGAGCAGTACTTC.

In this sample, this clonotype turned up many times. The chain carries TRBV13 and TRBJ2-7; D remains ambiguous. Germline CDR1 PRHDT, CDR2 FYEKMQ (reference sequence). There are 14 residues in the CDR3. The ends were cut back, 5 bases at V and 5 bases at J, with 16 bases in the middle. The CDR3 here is CASSDSTRTDEQYF. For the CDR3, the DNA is TGTGCCAGCAGCGATTCCACCAGAACGGACGAGCAGTACTTC.

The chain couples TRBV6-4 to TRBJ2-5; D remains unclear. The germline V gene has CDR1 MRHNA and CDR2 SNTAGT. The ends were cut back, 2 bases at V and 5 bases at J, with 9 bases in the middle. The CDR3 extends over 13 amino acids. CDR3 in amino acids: CASSDGPRETQYF. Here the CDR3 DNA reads TGTGCCAGCAGTGACGGCCCGCGGGAGACCCAGTACTTC.

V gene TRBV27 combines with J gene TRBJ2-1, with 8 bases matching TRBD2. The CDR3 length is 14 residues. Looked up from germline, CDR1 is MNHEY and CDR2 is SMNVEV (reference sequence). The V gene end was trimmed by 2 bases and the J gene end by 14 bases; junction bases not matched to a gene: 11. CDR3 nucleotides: TGTGCCAGCAGTTTAGCGGTAGCGGGAAGAACGGAGTTCTTC. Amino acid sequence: CASSLAVAGRTEFF.

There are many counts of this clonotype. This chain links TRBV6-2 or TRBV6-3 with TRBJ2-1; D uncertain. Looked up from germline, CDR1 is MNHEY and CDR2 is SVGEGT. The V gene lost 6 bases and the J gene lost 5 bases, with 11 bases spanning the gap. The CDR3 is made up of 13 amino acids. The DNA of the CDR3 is TGTGCCAGCAGCCCGAACGTTAACAATGAGCAGTTCTTC. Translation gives CASSPNVNNEQFF.

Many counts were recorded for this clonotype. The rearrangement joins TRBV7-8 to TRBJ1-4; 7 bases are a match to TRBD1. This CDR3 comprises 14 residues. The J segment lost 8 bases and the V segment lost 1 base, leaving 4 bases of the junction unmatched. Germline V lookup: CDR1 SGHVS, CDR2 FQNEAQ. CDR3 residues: CASSLGTGGEKLFF. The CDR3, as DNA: TGTGCCAGCAGCTTAGGGACAGGAGGAGAAAAACTGTTTTTT. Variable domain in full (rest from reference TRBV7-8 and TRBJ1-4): GAGVSQSPRYKVAKRGQDVALRCDPISGHVSLFWYQQALGQGPEFLTYFQNEAQLDKSGLPSDRFFAERPEGSVSTLKIQRTQQEDSAVYLCASSLGTGGEKLFFGSGTQLSVL.

The CDR3 DNA follows: TGCGCCAGCAGTGCGGGGGACACTGGAAACACCATATATTTT. It is translated as CASSAGDTGNTIYF. The chain has TRBV10-1 and TRBJ1-3, with a weak D call TRBD1 (6 bases). The V and J ends lost 4 bases and 2 bases respectively, with 9 bases between them. The CDR3 length is 14 residues. Germline V gene data show CDR1 as WNHNN and CDR2 as SYGVQD (reference sequence).

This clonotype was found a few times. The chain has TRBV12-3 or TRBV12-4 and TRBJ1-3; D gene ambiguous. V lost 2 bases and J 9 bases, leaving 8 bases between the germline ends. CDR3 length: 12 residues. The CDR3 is CASSLRETTIYF. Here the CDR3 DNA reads TGTGCCAGCAGTTTAAGAGAGACCACCATATATTTT.

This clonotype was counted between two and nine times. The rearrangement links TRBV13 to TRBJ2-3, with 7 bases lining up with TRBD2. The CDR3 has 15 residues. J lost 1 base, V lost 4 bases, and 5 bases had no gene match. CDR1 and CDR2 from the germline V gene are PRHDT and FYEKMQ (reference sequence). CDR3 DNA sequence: TGTGCCAGCAGCTATCGGGAGGACCGCACAGATACGCAGTATTTT. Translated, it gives CASSYREDRTDTQYF.

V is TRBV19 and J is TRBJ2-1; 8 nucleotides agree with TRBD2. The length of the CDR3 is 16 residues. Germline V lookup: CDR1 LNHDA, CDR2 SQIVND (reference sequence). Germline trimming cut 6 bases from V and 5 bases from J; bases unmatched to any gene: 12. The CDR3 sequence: CASRDSVAGFHNEQFF. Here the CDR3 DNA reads TGTGCCAGTAGGGATTCTGTAGCGGGATTCCACAATGAGCAGTTCTTC.

The chain's CDR3 is CASSQAGALLSNTGELFF. In DNA form, the CDR3 reads TGTGCCAGCAGCCAAGCCGGGGCACTATTATCGAACACCGGGGAGCTGTTTTTT. The chain couples TRBV4-2 to TRBJ2-2; D might be TRBD1 or TRBD2, each matching 5 bases. The CDR3 loop spans 18 amino acids. Trimming pared 1 base from V and 0 bases from J, leaving 15 bases between. Looked up from germline, CDR1 is LGHNA and CDR2 is YNFKEQ.